This is a list of T cell receptor beta chains from one sample in a study of cytomegalovirus exposure and HLA in healthy donors. Some clones are missing from TCRdb's copy, which holds only in-frame ones; the method was immunoSEQ multiplex PCR. This sample carries roughly 180,000 clones, 84% of them seen once, and the ten largest clones take 0.95% to 1.5%. The sequenced sample was PBMCs. The receptors shown here come from a girl aged 2 to 10 in good health and CMV-seropositive. Both conserved end residues are part of each CDR3. A D gene is named only where the DNA matches it firmly. A row's size may be missing; if present it is once, few, many or a size class.

D	V	J	size	CDR3	DNA
.	TRBV25-1	TRBJ1-2	.	CASSESGGYTF	TGTGCCAGCAGTGAATCGGGGGGCTACACCTTC
TRBD2	TRBV15	TRBJ2-7	.	CATSRDLPRGLAGLVTYEQYF	TGTGCCACCAGCAGAGATCTACCCCGTGGACTAGCGGGCCTCGTTACCTACGAGCAGTACTTC
TRBD1	TRBV5-4	TRBJ2-7	.	CASSWPGQENYEQYF	TGTGCCAGCAGCTGGCCGGGACAGGAAAACTACGAGCAGTACTTC
TRBD2	TRBV6-1	TRBJ2-1	.	CASSEAWLAGGPRDEQFF	TGTGCCAGCAGTGAAGCATGGTTAGCGGGGGGGCCACGGGATGAGCAGTTCTTC
.	TRBV6-1	TRBJ2-7	once	CASSEAPWVGAFEQYF	TGTGCCAGCAGTGAAGCACCCTGGGTGGGGGCGTTTGAGCAGTACTTC
TRBD2	TRBV5-1	TRBJ2-3	.	CASSLGGLAGGNTDTQYF	TGCGCCAGCAGCTTGGGGGGACTAGCGGGGGGAAACACAGATACGCAGTATTTT
.	TRBV7-9	TRBJ1-2	.	CASSQDNGNGYTF	TGTGCCAGCAGCCAGGACAATGGGAATGGCTACACCTTC
.	TRBV5-1	TRBJ2-1	.	CASSLGQSSYNEQFF	TGCGCCAGCAGCCTAGGACAGAGCTCCTACAATGAGCAGTTCTTC
TRBD1	TRBV4-1	TRBJ2-5	.	CASSQGVTGKETQYF	TGCGCCAGCAGCCAAGGTGTGACAGGGAAGGAGACCCAGTACTTC
TRBD1	TRBV7-6	TRBJ2-2	.	CASSAGTGGRGGELFF	TGTGCCAGCAGCGCCGGGACAGGGGGACGAGGCGGGGAGCTGTTTTTT
TRBD1	TRBV10-3	TRBJ1-1	.	CAISDHPGQGMNTEAFF	TGTGCCATCAGTGACCATCCGGGACAGGGGATGAACACTGAAGCTTTCTTT
TRBD2	TRBV7-2	TRBJ2-7	.	CASSLPGGTTYEQYF	TGTGCCAGCAGCTTACCCGGGGGGACGACCTACGAGCAGTACTTC
.	TRBV4-1	TRBJ2-7	.	CASTGSSYEQYF	TGCGCCAGCACGGGGAGCTCCTACGAGCAGTACTTC
TRBD1	TRBV5-1	TRBJ2-7	few	CASNPIPGQGFNEQYF	TGCGCCAGCAACCCAATCCCGGGACAGGGGTTCAACGAGCAGTACTTC
.	TRBV27	TRBJ2-1	.	CASSSSTGANEQFF	.
TRBD1	TRBV2	TRBJ1-5	once	CASSARDRIQPQHF	TGTGCCAGCAGTGCCCGGGACAGGATACAGCCCCAGCATTTT
.	TRBV5-1	TRBJ2-1	once	CASSLSLGGRQAGNEQFF	TGCGCCAGCAGCTTGTCGTTGGGAGGTAGGCAGGCGGGGAATGAGCAGTTCTTC
.	TRBV5-8	TRBJ2-2	.	CASSPGGNTGELFF	TGTGCCAGCAGCCCCGGGGGTAACACCGGGGAGCTGTTTTTT
.	TRBV9	TRBJ1-1	.	CASSAPTGNTEAFF	TGTGCCAGCAGCGCCCCTACAGGGAACACTGAAGCTTTCTTT
.	TRBV25-1	TRBJ2-7	.	CASRGQVYHEQYF	TGTGCCAGTCGAGGACAAGTTTACCACGAGCAGTACTTC
.	TRBV1	TRBJ2-5	.	CTSSQGVAREETQYF	TGCACCAGCAGCCAAGGAGTGGCGCGGGAAGAGACCCAGTACTTC
.	TRBV5-6	TRBJ1-1	few	CASSLDGFSHTEAFF	TGTGCCAGCAGCTTGGATGGCTTCTCACACACTGAAGCTTTCTTT
TRBD1	TRBV4-1	TRBJ1-1	.	CASSQDRSYWTGDTEAFF	TGCGCCAGCAGCCAAGATAGGTCATATTGGACAGGGGACACTGAAGCTTTCTTT
TRBD1	TRBV9	TRBJ1-1	.	CASSVEGASLEAFF	TGTGCCAGCAGCGTAGAGGGGGCTAGCTTAGAAGCTTTCTTT
TRBD1	TRBV28	TRBJ2-5	.	CASSPTGQFQETQYF	TGTGCCAGCAGTCCGACGGGACAGTTTCAAGAGACCCAGTACTTC
TRBD2	TRBV28	TRBJ2-7	.	CASSLPGTSGVATSKYF	TGTGCCAGCAGTTTACCGGGGACTAGCGGGGTGGCTACGAGCAAGTACTTC
.	TRBV2	TRBJ2-5	.	CASSPFGQGQETQYF	TGTGCCAGCAGTCCCTTCGGGCAGGGACAAGAGACCCAGTACTTC
.	TRBV27	TRBJ2-7	.	CASSFGLPYEQYF	TGTGCCAGCAGTTTTGGACTACCCTACGAGCAGTACTTC
TRBD2	TRBV27	TRBJ2-3	.	CASSTLAGTDTQYF	TGTGCCAGCAGTACGCTAGCGGGAACGGATACGCAGTATTTT
.	TRBV4-1	TRBJ2-7	.	CASSQDHGIAEFWYEQYF	TGCGCCAGCAGCCAAGATCACGGGATAGCGGAGTTTTGGTACGAGCAGTACTTC
.	TRBV7-3	TRBJ1-2	few	CASSPAVNYGYTF	TGTGCCAGCAGCCCCGCAGTCAACTATGGCTACACCTTC
TRBD1	TRBV19	TRBJ2-3	.	CASSISGTGVPDTQYF	TGTGCCAGTAGTATCTCCGGGACAGGGGTTCCAGATACGCAGTATTTT
TRBD1	TRBV4-1	TRBJ2-1	few	CASSYPGQNNNEQFF	TGCGCCAGCAGCTACCCGGGACAGAACAACAATGAGCAGTTCTTC
TRBD2	TRBV10-1	TRBJ2-5	.	CASSESFETSGGSEGETQYF	TGCGCCAGCAGTGAGTCGTTCGAGACTAGCGGGGGTTCAGAGGGGGAGACCCAGTACTTC
.	TRBV28	TRBJ1-3	.	CASSLAAHQSGNTIYF	TGTGCCAGCAGTTTAGCGGCACACCAGTCTGGAAACACCATATATTTT
TRBD1	TRBV19	TRBJ1-1	once	CASSDRGEAFF	TGTGCCAGTAGTGACAGGGGTGAAGCTTTCTTT
.	TRBV27	TRBJ2-3	.	CASSSAAGEFTDTQYF	TGTGCCAGCAGTTCCGCCGCAGGGGAGTTCACAGATACGCAGTATTTT
.	TRBV19	TRBJ1-5	.	CASTWTFASNQPQHF	TGTGCCAGTACTTGGACATTCGCAAGCAATCAGCCCCAGCATTTT
TRBD2	TRBV28	TRBJ2-7	once	CASSRIGTSEDEQYF	TGTGCCAGCAGTAGAATCGGGACTAGCGAGGACGAGCAGTACTTC
.	TRBV9	TRBJ2-1	.	CASSVEGGSYNEQFF	TGTGCCAGCAGCGTAGAGGGAGGAAGCTACAATGAGCAGTTCTTC
TRBD2	TRBV30	TRBJ2-1	.	CAWARTSGSWNEQFF	TGTGCCTGGGCGAGGACTAGCGGGAGTTGGAATGAGCAGTTCTTC
.	TRBV7-3	TRBJ2-1	.	CASSSDPNTLEFF	TGTGCCAGCAGCTCCGACCCTAACACCCTAGAGTTCTTC
.	TRBV5-6	TRBJ2-1	.	CASSSAYNEQFF	TGTGCCAGCAGCTCCGCCTACAATGAGCAGTTCTTC
TRBD2	TRBV7-2	TRBJ2-1	once	CASRPSGGIYNEQFF	TGTGCCAGCAGACCTAGCGGAGGCATTTACAATGAGCAGTTCTTC
TRBD1	TRBV28	TRBJ1-1	.	CASSPRGTERVQAFF	TGTGCCAGCAGTCCCCGTGGGACAGAGAGGGTACAAGCTTTCTTT
TRBD2	TRBV4-2	TRBJ2-1	.	CASSQDDRTSGRSEQFF	TGTGCCAGCAGCCAAGATGATCGGACTAGCGGGAGGAGTGAGCAGTTCTTC
.	TRBV11-3	TRBJ2-2	.	CATPGGPDTGELFF	TGTGCCACCCCGGGGGGCCCGGACACCGGGGAGCTGTTTTTT
TRBD1	TRBV27	TRBJ1-6	.	CASSFQGGNSPLHF	TGTGCCAGCAGTTTTCAGGGGGGTAATTCACCCCTCCACTTT
.	TRBV6-1	TRBJ2-4	once	CASSVDLHNIQYF	TGTGCCAGCAGTGTCGACTTGCACAACATTCAGTACTTC
TRBD1	TRBV30	TRBJ1-2	.	CALGDRTNYGYTF	TGTGCGCTCGGGGACAGAACTAACTATGGCTACACCTTC
TRBD1	TRBV2	TRBJ2-1	.	CASSQGVRYNEQFF	TGTGCCAGCTCGCAGGGGGTACGATACAATGAGCAGTTCTTC
.	TRBV28	TRBJ2-1	.	CASSLTGTPVVNEQFF	TGTGCCAGCAGCCTCACCGGGACTCCGGTAGTCAATGAGCAGTTCTTC
.	TRBV6-1	TRBJ1-2	once	CASSERRGFDYGYTF	TGTGCCAGCAGCGAAAGAAGGGGGTTCGACTATGGCTACACCTTC
TRBD2	TRBV9	TRBJ2-7	.	CASSVKRGEGTSGFEQYF	TGTGCCAGCAGCGTAAAGCGGGGGGAGGGGACTAGCGGCTTCGAGCAGTACTTC
.	TRBV27	TRBJ1-2	.	CASSLSKGGYYGYTF	TGTGCCAGCAGTTTATCGAAGGGGGGGTACTATGGCTACACCTTC
.	TRBV30	TRBJ1-1	.	CAWSVGSYTEAFF	TGTGCCTGGAGTGTGGGCAGCTACACTGAAGCTTTCTTT
TRBD2	TRBV9	TRBJ2-5	.	CASSAGGETQYF	TGTGCCAGCAGTGCCGGGGGGGAGACCCAGTACTTC